These 7 T cell receptor beta chains came from one sample sequenced in a study of OX40 agonist ivuxolimab in advanced cancers. Using immunoSEQ multiplex PCR, the repertoire was profiled, and TCRdb retains in-frame clones only, with some absent. The table has around 50,000 clones, 75% to 90% seen once; the top ten hold roughly 20%. The source was CD4+ or CD8+ T cells sorted from blood, collected in a trial of the OX40 agonist ivuxolimab. The receptors derive from an adult with an advanced solid tumor such as melanoma, head and neck, liver or kidney cancer.

The gene calls are TRBV4-1 and TRBJ1-4; D possibly corresponds to TRBD1 (6 bases). The CDR3 consists of 16 residues. The germline CDR1 and CDR2 sequences are MGHRA and YSYEKL. The germline V and J ends were trimmed by 4 bases and 5 bases, with 17 bases remaining between them. CDR3 nucleotides: TGCGCCAGCAGCCCAAGTCTTTGGCAGGGGAATGAAAAACTGTTTTTT. Residues: CASSPSLWQGNEKLFF.

The J gene is TRBJ2-1, the V gene TRBV2, with a possible D match to TRBD2 (5 bases). V shed 6 bases and J shed 0 bases, with 9 bases lying between them. Germline CDR1 reads SNHLY; CDR2 reads FYNNEI. This CDR3 is built from 14 residues. CDR3 sequence reads: CASRDWSSYNEQFF. The CDR3 bases are TGTGCCAGCAGGGACTGGAGCTCCTACAATGAGCAGTTCTTC. The full variable domain, its missing parts supplied by reference TRBV2 and TRBJ2-1, is EPEVTQTPSHQVTQMGQEVILRCVPISNHLYFYWYRQILGQKVEFLVSFYNNEISEKSEIFDDQFSVERPDGSNFTLKIRSTKLEDSAMYFCASRDWSSYNEQFFGPGTRLTVL.

The V and J genes are TRBV28 and TRBJ2-1; a possible D gene is TRBD1 (6 bases). V was clipped by 5 bases and J by 4 bases, with 18 bases between them. CDR3 length: 16 amino acids. In germline, CDR1 is MDHEN, CDR2 SYDVKM. CDR3 in amino acids: CASSTWDTGSYNEQFF. The CDR3 coding sequence is TGTGCCAGCAGTACTTGGGACACCGGCTCTTACAATGAGCAGTTCTTC.

The chain couples TRBV11-2 to TRBJ1-1; 7 bases are a match to TRBD1. CDR1 is SGHAT, CDR2 FQNNGV, per germline. The CDR3 consists of 15 residues. After removal of 4 bases from V and 0 bases from J, the junction contained 5 bases not matched to a gene. This CDR3 is CASSSGDSLNTEAFF. In nucleotides, the CDR3 is TGTGCCAGCAGCTCGGGGGACAGTTTGAACACTGAAGCTTTCTTT.

V and J are TRBV28 and TRBJ2-2; 7 bases align to TRBD1. CDR3 length: 15 amino acids. Germline CDR1 MDHEN, CDR2 SYDVKM. Germline trimming cut 7 bases from V and 4 bases from J; bases unmatched to any gene: 9. In DNA, the CDR3 is TGTGCCAGCAATCCCCCGGGACAGATCACCGGGGAGCTGTTTTTT. Its protein product is CASNPPGQITGELFF. Together with reference TRBV28 and TRBJ2-2, the CDR3 gives the full variable domain: DVKVTQSSRYLVKRTGEKVFLECVQDMDHENMFWYRQDPGLGLRLIYFSYDVKMKEKGDIPEGYSVSREKKERFSLILESASTNQTSMYLCASNPPGQITGELFFGEGSRLTVL.

The V gene is TRBV6-5, the J gene TRBJ1-4, with 12 bases identical to TRBD1. J lost 8 bases, V lost 5 bases, and 0 bases had no gene match. CDR1 MNHEY and CDR2 SVGAGI come from the germline V gene. This CDR3 spans 13 amino acids. CDR3 loop: CASSGTGGEKLFF. For the CDR3, the DNA is TGTGCCAGCAGTGGGACAGGGGGCGAAAAACTGTTTTTT.

The V call is TRBV7-9, the J call TRBJ1-2, with D unclear. Trimming cost V 1 base and J 3 bases, with 3 bases left between them. CDR1 and CDR2 from the germline V gene are SEHNR and FQNEAQ (reference sequence). The CDR3 totals 12 residues. The CDR3 DNA sequence: TGTGCCAGCAGCTTAGGGGACTATGGCTACACCTTC. Protein: CASSLGDYGYTF.